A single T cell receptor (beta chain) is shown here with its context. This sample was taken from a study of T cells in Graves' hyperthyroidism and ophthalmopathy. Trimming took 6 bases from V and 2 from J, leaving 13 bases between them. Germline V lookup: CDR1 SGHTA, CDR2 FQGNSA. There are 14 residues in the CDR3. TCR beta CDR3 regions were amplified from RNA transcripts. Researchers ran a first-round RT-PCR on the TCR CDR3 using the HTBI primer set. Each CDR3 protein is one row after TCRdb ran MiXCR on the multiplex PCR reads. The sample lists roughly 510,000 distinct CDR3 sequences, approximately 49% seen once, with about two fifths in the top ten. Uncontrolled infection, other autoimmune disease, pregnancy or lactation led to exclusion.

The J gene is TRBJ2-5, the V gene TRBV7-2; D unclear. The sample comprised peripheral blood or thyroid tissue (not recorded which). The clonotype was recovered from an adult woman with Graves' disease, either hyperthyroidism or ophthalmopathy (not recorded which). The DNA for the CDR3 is TGTGCCAGCAGGCCCGACATGGGACAAGAGACCCAGTACTTC. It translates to CASRPDMGQETQYF.